The rows below give T cell receptor beta chains drawn from one sample of a study of blood T cell repertoires in COVID-19. TCRdb's copy holds only in-frame clones and misses some; the assay was immunoSEQ multiplex PCR. The sample has 110,000 to 150,000 clones; 80% are singletons. The sequencing input was peripheral blood. These receptors were obtained from a woman between 50 and 59 years old with acute or convalescent COVID-19. CDR3s include the opening cysteine and the closing phenylalanine or tryptophan. Fields, in order: J gene, clone size, D gene, V gene, CDR3 length, CDR3 protein, CDR3 DNA. A D gene is named only where the DNA matches it firmly. Clone size is given for some rows only: seen once, a few or many times, or a class if the clone is expanded.

TRBJ2-1,.,.,TRBV5-4,14,CASSLAGAYNEQFF,TGTGCCAGCAGCTTGGCAGGGGCCTACAATGAGCAGTTCTTC
TRBJ1-2,.,.,TRBV27,15,CASSLTNSPRQGYTF,TGTGCCAGCAGTTTAACCAACTCGCCCCGACAGGGCTACACCTTC
TRBJ2-7,.,TRBD1,TRBV29-1,12,CSAGTGGGEQYF,TGCAGCGCCGGGACAGGGGGCGGGGAGCAGTACTTC
TRBJ2-1,.,TRBD2,TRBV2,16,CASRTSGGAGGNEQFF,TGTGCCAGCAGGACTAGCGGGGGGGCCGGTGGAAATGAGCAGTTCTTC
TRBJ1-2,.,.,TRBV6-5,15,CASRDRDLAYYGYTF,TGTGCCAGCAGGGACCGGGACCTAGCGTACTATGGCTACACCTTC
TRBJ2-7,.,.,TRBV5-6,12,CASSKRSYEQYF,TGTGCCAGCAGCAAGAGGTCCTACGAGCAGTACTTC
TRBJ1-1,.,.,TRBV6-6,13,CASLETANTEAFF,TGTGCCAGCCTGGAGACGGCGAACACTGAAGCTTTCTTT
TRBJ1-3,.,TRBD1,TRBV19,14,CASTLNRGVNTIYF,TGTGCCAGTACCCTAAACAGGGGAGTAAACACCATATATTTT
TRBJ1-5,.,TRBD1,TRBV5-8,15,CASSPGQLRDQPQHF,TGTGCCAGCAGCCCGGGACAGCTAAGAGATCAGCCCCAGCATTTT
TRBJ2-1,.,TRBD2,TRBV6-2/TRBV6-3,18,CASSYYPSGGATSNEQFF,TGTGCCAGCAGTTACTATCCTAGCGGGGGGGCTACTTCCAATGAGCAGTTCTTC
TRBJ1-1,.,.,TRBV9,16,CASSVASPVENTEAFF,TGTGCCAGCAGCGTAGCTTCCCCTGTAGAGAACACTGAAGCTTTCTTT
TRBJ2-5,once,.,TRBV27,17,CASSPKGPWRGQETQYF,TGTGCCAGCAGCCCTAAGGGTCCCTGGCGGGGCCAAGAGACCCAGTACTTC
TRBJ1-1,.,.,TRBV5-1,12,CASSLVQGGSFF,TGCGCCAGCAGCTTGGTGCAGGGTGGGTCTTTCTTT
TRBJ2-5,.,.,TRBV5-1,15,CASSLVGVPQETQYF,TGCGCCAGCAGCTTGGTCGGGGTCCCTCAAGAGACCCAGTACTTC
TRBJ2-1,.,TRBD2,TRBV5-1,16,CASSYLGAGERNEQFF,TGCGCCAGCAGTTACCTGGGAGCGGGGGAACGCAATGAGCAGTTCTTC
TRBJ2-2,.,.,TRBV7-7,15,CASSLRGDNTGELFF,TGTGCCAGCAGCTTACGCGGCGATAACACCGGGGAGCTGTTTTTT
TRBJ1-5,.,TRBD1,TRBV6-6,16,CASSPRQTGFNQPQHF,TGTGCCAGCAGCCCCCGTCAGACAGGGTTCAATCAGCCCCAGCATTTT
TRBJ1-3,.,.,TRBV3-1/TRBV3-2,16,CASSQAPQVSGNTIYF,TGTGCCAGCAGCCAAGCCCCCCAGGTCTCTGGAAACACCATATATTTT
TRBJ1-3,.,TRBD1,TRBV10-3,19,CAISESSGGQGFSGNTIYF,TGTGCCATCAGTGAGTCGTCTGGGGGACAGGGCTTCTCTGGAAACACCATATATTTT
TRBJ1-1,few,TRBD1,TRBV6-5,16,CASSYAWDSQDTEAFF,TGTGCCAGCAGTTACGCATGGGACAGTCAAGACACTGAAGCTTTCTTT
TRBJ2-1,.,.,TRBV27,14,CASSLITGSNEQFF,TGTGCCAGCAGTTTAATAACAGGTAGTAATGAGCAGTTCTTC
TRBJ2-1,.,TRBD2,TRBV18,16,CASSPGLAGVGDEQFF,TGTGCCAGCTCACCCGGACTAGCGGGGGTAGGGGATGAGCAGTTCTTC
TRBJ2-1,.,.,TRBV7-9,14,CASTPRSESNEQFF,TGTGCCAGCACACCCCGTAGCGAATCCAATGAGCAGTTCTTC
TRBJ1-1,.,.,TRBV7-9,12,CASSPAGARAFF,TGTGCCAGCAGCCCGGCAGGGGCCAGAGCTTTCTTT
TRBJ1-6,.,.,TRBV7-2,12,CASSESNSPLHF,TGTGCCAGCAGCGAGAGCAATTCACCCCTCCACTTT
TRBJ1-2,.,.,TRBV7-3,12,CASSSRRARYTF,TGTGCCAGCAGCTCCAGGAGGGCTCGCTACACCTTC
TRBJ2-7,.,.,TRBV10-3,16,CAISERESPLGIEQYF,TGTGCCATCAGTGAAAGGGAGAGCCCCCTCGGGATAGAGCAGTACTTC
TRBJ2-7,.,TRBD2,TRBV4-3,19,CASSQEGGRGLASSYEQYF,TGCGCCAGCAGCCAAGAGGGGGGGAGGGGACTAGCGTCCTCCTACGAGCAGTACTTC
TRBJ2-1,few,.,TRBV7-3,13,CASSQGTYNEQFF,TGTGCCAGCAGCCAGGGGACCTACAATGAGCAGTTCTTC
TRBJ1-3,.,.,TRBV28,16,CASTYGGQNSGNTIYF,TGTGCCAGCACCTACGGTGGGCAGAACTCTGGAAACACCATATATTTT
TRBJ1-1,.,.,TRBV5-1,14,CASSTNTGNTEAFF,TGCGCCAGCAGCACCAATACAGGGAACACTGAAGCTTTCTTT
TRBJ2-2,.,.,TRBV10-1,15,CASSGCQTNTGELFF,TGCGCCAGCAGTGGGTGTCAGACGAACACCGGGGAGCTGTTTTTT
TRBJ2-3,few,TRBD2,TRBV4-3,18,CASSQDLKAGTSTDTQYF,TGCGCCAGCAGCCAAGATTTGAAAGCGGGGACTAGCACAGATACGCAGTATTTT
TRBJ1-4,.,.,TRBV30,12,CAFEGPHQKLFF,TGTGCCTTCGAGGGCCCCCACCAAAAACTGTTTTTT
TRBJ1-5,few,.,TRBV7-2,17,CASSFPPGQMGYQPQHF,TGTGCCAGCAGCTTCCCCCCAGGACAGATGGGCTATCAGCCCCAGCATTTT
TRBJ1-1,.,TRBD1,TRBV11-2,13,CASRVTGAPEAFF,TGTGCCAGCAGGGTTACAGGGGCGCCTGAAGCTTTCTTT
TRBJ1-2,many,TRBD1,TRBV27,14,CASRTTGLGNGYTF,TGTGCCAGCAGAACGACAGGGTTAGGGAATGGCTACACCTTC
TRBJ1-3,once,.,TRBV28,14,CASSFPHRGNTIYF,TGTGCCAGCAGTTTTCCTCACAGGGGAAACACCATATATTTT
TRBJ1-2,.,TRBD1,TRBV9,16,CASSLRATGTNYGYTF,TGTGCCAGCAGCCTCCGGGCGACAGGGACTAACTATGGCTACACCTTC
TRBJ2-1,.,.,TRBV11-3,15,CASSVRTGLYNEQFF,TGTGCCAGCAGCGTAAGAACGGGACTCTACAATGAGCAGTTCTTC
TRBJ1-2,.,.,TRBV6-5,13,CASSYSQGDGYTF,TGTGCCAGCAGTTACTCACAGGGCGACGGCTACACCTTC
TRBJ2-2,.,.,TRBV7-7,14,CASSFDIAAGELFF,TGTGCCAGCAGCTTTGACATAGCGGCCGGGGAGCTGTTTTTT
TRBJ1-2,.,.,TRBV29-1,14,CSVDWARSNYGYTF,TGCAGCGTTGATTGGGCCCGTTCTAACTATGGCTACACCTTC
TRBJ2-3,.,TRBD2,TRBV29-1,17,CSVEEAGVGSSTDTQYF,TGCAGCGTTGAGGAAGCGGGGGTAGGTTCTAGCACAGATACGCAGTATTTT
TRBJ1-1,.,.,TRBV6-2/TRBV6-3,15,CASSSPTALNTEAFF,TGTGCCAGCAGTTCCCCGACAGCCCTGAACACTGAAGCTTTCTTT
TRBJ1-2,.,.,TRBV18,15,CASSPGFGLGYGYTF,TGTGCCAGCTCGCCGGGGTTCGGGCTAGGCTATGGCTACACCTTC
TRBJ2-7,.,TRBD2,TRBV4-1,14,CASSQESGRNEQYF,TGCGCCAGCAGCCAAGAATCCGGGAGGAACGAGCAGTACTTC
TRBJ1-2,.,.,TRBV4-3,14,CASSQDGAANGYTF,TGCGCCAGCAGCCAAGATGGAGCAGCTAATGGCTACACCTTC
TRBJ1-5,.,.,TRBV19,13,CASSIYGNQPQHF,TGTGCCAGTAGTATATACGGTAATCAGCCCCAGCATTTT
TRBJ1-1,.,TRBD1,TRBV18,12,CASSLRDSEAFF,TGTGCCAGCTCACTCCGGGACAGTGAAGCTTTCTTT
TRBJ1-1,.,.,TRBV7-2,16,CASSTWGGAGTTEAFF,TGTGCCAGCAGCACTTGGGGGGGCGCGGGGACCACTGAAGCTTTCTTT
TRBJ2-7,few,.,TRBV2,12,CASNRAIYEQYF,TGTGCCAGTAACAGGGCGATCTACGAGCAGTACTTC
TRBJ2-7,.,.,TRBV5-8,13,CASSFPGAYEQYF,TGTGCCAGCAGCTTCCCGGGAGCGTACGAGCAGTACTTC
TRBJ1-2,.,.,TRBV6-5,14,CASSYGPGNYGYTF,TGTGCCAGCAGTTATGGGCCAGGAAACTATGGCTACACCTTC
TRBJ2-2,.,.,TRBV5-5,16,CASRSSRLENTGELFF,TGTGCCAGCAGAAGTTCGAGACTAGAGAACACCGGGGAGCTGTTTTTT
TRBJ2-5,.,TRBD2,TRBV5-1,13,CASKPSGQETQYF,TGCGCCAGCAAGCCTAGCGGCCAAGAGACCCAGTACTTC
TRBJ1-2,.,.,TRBV5-5,15,CASSLGGPSNYGYTF,TGTGCCAGCAGCTTGGGTGGCCCCTCTAACTATGGCTACACCTTC
TRBJ1-1,.,.,TRBV2,13,CASREAAPSEAFF,TGTGCCAGCAGGGAAGCTGCCCCCAGTGAAGCTTTCTTT
TRBJ2-5,.,.,TRBV2,11,CASEEQETQYF,TGTGCCAGCGAGGAGCAAGAGACCCAGTACTTC